These 26 T cell receptor beta chains came from one sample sequenced in a study of beta chain features in type 1 diabetes. Overall study findings and caveats: TCRB CDR3 length was moderately but significantly reduced in all four CD4+ subsets of Type 1 diabetes patients.

These receptors lack a known antigen. Sequenced material consisted of expressed TCRB transcripts (all of the isolated RNA was reverse transcribed). Method: immunoSEQ multiplex PCR; TCRdb's copy keeps in-frame clones and lacks some. There are around 26,000 clones in the sample; roughly 70% occur only once, and 1.1% lies in the top ten. The sequenced sample was stem cell memory CD4+ T cells from blood. These receptors were collected from a woman aged 40 to 50 with type 1 diabetes.

The chain employs TRBV19 and TRBJ1-5; D is ambiguous. Germline CDR1 is LNHDA and CDR2 is SQIVND (reference sequence). The CDR3 consists of 13 residues. V lost 5 bases, J lost 5 bases, and 10 bases lay in between. Here the CDR3 reads CASSPAEDQPQHF. CDR3 DNA sequence: TGTGCCAGTAGTCCGGCTGAGGATCAGCCCCAGCATTTT.

This clone has just a few counts. As DNA, the CDR3 is TGTGCCAGCAGCTTAGGCGGAGAGGTCGGTCAGCCCCAGCATTTT. This encodes CASSLGGEVGQPQHF. The chain uses TRBV11-2 and TRBJ1-5; the D is unclear. Trimming removed 1 base at V and 6 bases at J, with 13 bases between. CDR3 size: 15 residues. Germline V gives CDR1 SGHAT, CDR2 FQNNGV.

There are a few counts of this clone. The genes are TRBV5-4 and TRBJ2-5, with D unresolved. The length of the CDR3 is 15 residues. In germline, CDR1 is SGHNT, CDR2 YYREEE (reference sequence). Trimming left V 4 bases short and J 1 base short, with 14 bases between. CDR3 sequence: CASSQEANVQETQYF. The CDR3 nucleotides read TGTGCCAGCAGCCAAGAAGCCAACGTCCAAGAGACCCAGTACTTC.

This chain links TRBV28 with TRBJ1-4; possibly TRBD1 for D (6 bases). From germline, CDR1 is MDHEN and CDR2 SYDVKM. There are 14 residues in the CDR3. V was pared by 6 bases and J by 7 bases, with 15 bases between. CDR3 bases: TGTGCCAGCAGCAGTTCAGGGGAAACTGAAAAACTGTTTTTT. It yields the protein CASSSSGETEKLFF.

This clone was observed a handful of times. V usage is TRBV28 and J usage is TRBJ2-1, with D possibly TRBD2 on 6 matching bases. The CDR3 totals 12 residues. Trimming pared 6 bases from V and 10 bases from J, leaving 13 bases between. The germline CDR1 and CDR2 sequences are MDHEN and SYDVKM. CDR3 amino acids: CASSLISGEQFF. The CDR3 region has the DNA TGTGCCAGCAGCCTGATTAGCGGAGAGCAGTTCTTC. Combining the CDR3 with reference TRBV28 and TRBJ2-1 gives the whole variable domain DVKVTQSSRYLVKRTGEKVFLECVQDMDHENMFWYRQDPGLGLRLIYFSYDVKMKEKGDIPEGYSVSREKKERFSLILESASTNQTSMYLCASSLISGEQFFGPGTRLTVL.

This clone was seen only a few times. The J gene is TRBJ2-6, the V gene TRBV7-2; 7 bases are shared with TRBD2. Germline V gene data show CDR1 as SGHTA and CDR2 as FQGNSA. The CDR3 runs 16 residues. V was clipped by 5 bases and J by 4 bases; unmatched bases: 8. The CDR3 bases are TGTGCCAGCAGCCCTGGGGGGGTGAAAGGGGCCAACGTCCTGACTTTC. As protein: CASSPGGVKGANVLTF.

This clone was counted only a few times. This sequence joins TRBV7-3 and TRBJ1-2; 7 nucleotides agree with TRBD1. There are 13 residues in the CDR3. In germline, CDR1 is SGHTA, CDR2 FQGTGA. V trimming: 5 bases; J trimming: 8 bases; junction bases outside the gene matches: 8. The CDR3 region is CASSQGGRAGYTF. CDR3 in DNA: TGTGCCAGCAGCCAGGGGGGCAGGGCGGGCTACACCTTC.

The chain carries TRBV10-1 and TRBJ1-2, with TRBD1 matching over 7 bases. CDR1 WNHNN and CDR2 SYGVQD come from the germline V gene (reference sequence). The length of the CDR3 is 15 residues. J gave up 6 bases and V 4 bases, and 11 bases lay outside the gene matches. Here the CDR3 reads CASSAQGKQRNGYTF. CDR3 DNA: TGCGCCAGCAGTGCACAGGGGAAGCAGAGAAATGGCTACACCTTC.

The rearrangement uses TRBV28 and TRBJ1-5; 9 positions match TRBD1. The V gene end was trimmed by 5 bases and the J gene end by 4 bases; junction bases not matched to a gene: 3. CDR1 and CDR2 from the germline V gene are MDHEN and SYDVKM. The CDR3 sequence is 14 residues long. The CDR3 region is CASSIGQGNQPQHF. The CDR3 bases are TGTGCCAGCAGTATCGGACAGGGGAATCAGCCCCAGCATTTT.

The rearrangement joins TRBV13 to TRBJ1-1, with D unclear. This CDR3 region has 14 residues. Trimming removed 3 bases from V and 2 bases from J, with 10 bases in between. Germline-derived CDR1 and CDR2 are PRHDT and FYEKMQ (reference sequence). The DNA for the CDR3 is TGTGCCAGCAGCTTTCTCCGGGGAAACACTGAAGCTTTCTTT. This sequence encodes CASSFLRGNTEAFF.

This clone showed up just a few times. J is TRBJ2-5 and V is TRBV13, with 7 bases that match TRBD1. This CDR3 is built from 13 residues. V lost 6 bases and J lost 3; bases outside the gene matches: 4. The V gene's germline CDR1 is PRHDT and CDR2 FYEKMQ (reference sequence). The CDR3 here is CASRRGQEETQYF. The CDR3 nucleotides are TGTGCCAGCAGGAGGGGGCAGGAAGAGACCCAGTACTTC.

The chain couples TRBV7-2 to TRBJ2-5; 11 bases align to TRBD2. In germline, CDR1 is SGHTA, CDR2 FQGNSA. The junction had 13 bases not matched to a gene; V was cut back by 5 bases and J by 2 bases. The CDR3 has 18 amino acids. In nucleotides, the CDR3 is TGTGCCAGCAGCCTTAGACTAGCGGGGACTCGGGATCAAGAGACCCAGTACTTC. It encodes CASSLRLAGTRDQETQYF. Full variable domain (remainder filled in from reference TRBV7-2 and TRBJ2-5): GAGVSQSPSNKVTEKGKDVELRCDPISGHTALYWYRQSLGQGLEFLIYFQGNSAPDKSGLPSDRFSAERTGGSVSTLTIQRTQQEDSAVYLCASSLRLAGTRDQETQYFGPGTRLLVL.

The chain couples TRBV9 to TRBJ2-5; TRBD2 is a possible D gene (6 bases). The CDR3 covers 14 residues. In germline, CDR1 is SGDLS, CDR2 YYNGEE. The V end lost 3 bases, the J end lost 5 bases, and 14 bases lay between the germline ends. Here the CDR3 reads CASSETGGAETQYF. CDR3 DNA: TGTGCCAGCAGCGAGACTGGCGGGGCCGAGACCCAGTACTTC.

In the case of this clone: Other DNA sequences of this sample code for an identical CDR3. The chain links TRBV10-3 to TRBJ1-1, with 7 bases aligning to TRBD1. V trimming: 10 bases; J trimming: 0 bases; junction bases outside the gene matches: 14. CDR3 length: 16 amino acids. The germline V gene has CDR1 ENHRY and CDR2 SYGVKD. CDR3 DNA sequence: TGTGCCACCCACCGGGACAGAGGAGGAATGAACACTGAAGCTTTCTTT. Protein: CATHRDRGGMNTEAFF.

The V gene is TRBV7-9, the J gene TRBJ1-6; no clear D. The CDR3 length is 13 residues. The V end was cut by 0 bases, the J end by 6 bases, with 3 bases between. CDR1 and CDR2 (germline): SEHNR, FQNEAQ (reference sequence). DNA for the CDR3: TGTGCCAGCAGCTTAGCGGCTAATTCACCCCTCCACTTT. Amino acid sequence: CASSLAANSPLHF.

The V gene is TRBV6-1, the J gene TRBJ1-1; a possible D gene is TRBD1 (5 bases). The CDR3 contains 13 residues. Trimming shortened V by 7 bases and J by 0 bases, and 9 bases separated the two germline ends. Germline values: CDR1 MNHNS, CDR2 SASEGT. Written as DNA, the CDR3 is TGTGCCAGCACGGACACCCTGAACACTGAAGCTTTCTTT. Translating gives CASTDTLNTEAFF.

J is TRBJ1-4 and V is TRBV4-1, with D possibly being TRBD1 (5 bases). CDR1 MGHRA and CDR2 YSYEKL come from the germline V gene. The V gene lost 5 bases and the J gene lost 0 bases, with 10 bases spanning the gap. This CDR3 contains 15 residues. Here the CDR3 DNA reads TGCGCCAGCAGCGGAAAAGGGGCAACTAATGAAAAACTGTTTTTT. Its translation is CASSGKGATNEKLFF.

The gene calls are TRBV6-6 and TRBJ1-1, with D perhaps matching TRBD1 (5 bases). Germline V gives CDR1 MNHNY, CDR2 SVGAGI (reference sequence). This CDR3 is 14 amino acids long. The V end was cut by 9 bases, the J end by 0 bases, with 14 bases between. This CDR3 reads CASADGQMNTEAFF. CDR3 DNA sequence: TGTGCCAGTGCCGACGGACAAATGAACACTGAAGCTTTCTTT.

The rearrangement joins TRBV10-2 to TRBJ2-5; D is unclear. This CDR3 is 11 amino acids long. Trimming shortened V by 3 bases and J by 10 bases, and 9 bases separated the two germline ends. Germline values: CDR1 WSHSY, CDR2 SAAADI. Here the CDR3 DNA reads TGCGCCAGCAGTGACTTTCCGAGCCAGTACTTC. This sequence encodes CASSDFPSQYF.

The CDR3: CASSAGQRWAEAFF. Here the CDR3 DNA reads TGTGCCAGCAGCGCGGGACAGCGGTGGGCTGAAGCTTTCTTT. The rearrangement joins TRBV7-2 to TRBJ1-1, with 7 nucleotides matching TRBD1. The CDR3 sequence is 14 residues long. V trimming: 5 bases; J trimming: 6 bases; junction bases outside the gene matches: 9. Per germline, CDR1 SGHTA and CDR2 FQGNSA.

The gene calls are TRBV19 and TRBJ1-4, with D uncertain. Germline V gene sequence: CDR1 LNHDA, CDR2 SQIVND (reference sequence). Trimming left V 7 bases short and J 4 bases short, with 7 bases between. CDR3 size: 12 residues. CDR3 sequence: CASMASNEKLFF. CDR3 coding DNA: TGTGCCAGTATGGCCAGTAATGAAAAACTGTTTTTT. The full variable domain, with the rest looked up from reference TRBV19 and TRBJ1-4, is DGGITQSPKYLFRKEGQNVTLSCEQNLNHDAMYWYRQDPGQGLRLIYYSQIVNDFQKGDIAEGYSVSREKKESFPLTVTSAQKNPTAFYLCASMASNEKLFFGSGTQLSVL.

The V and J genes are TRBV29-1 and TRBJ1-6, with 9 nucleotides matching TRBD1. This CDR3 has 14 residues. CDR1 and CDR2 (germline): SQVTM, ANQGSEA. The V gene end was trimmed by 3 bases and the J gene end by 7 bases; junction bases not matched to a gene: 4. In DNA, the CDR3 is TGCAGCGTTGAGGGGGGACAGGGAAATTCACCCCTCCACTTT. Protein: CSVEGGQGNSPLHF.

This sequence joins TRBV14 and TRBJ1-6, with TRBD1 identical over 8 bases. The germline V gene has CDR1 SGHDN and CDR2 FVKESK. The V and J ends lost 2 bases and 7 bases, in that order; junction bases with no gene match: 4. This CDR3 is 15 amino acids long. The DNA of the CDR3 is TGTGCCAGCAGCCAACAGGGGGCACGAAATTCACCCCTCCACTTT. As protein: CASSQQGARNSPLHF. Full variable domain (rest looked up from reference TRBV14 and TRBJ1-6): EAGVTQFPSHSVIEKGQTVTLRCDPISGHDNLYWYRRVMGKEIKFLLHFVKESKQDESGMPNNRFLAERTGGTYSTLKVQPAELEDSGVYFCASSQQGARNSPLHFGNGTRLTVT.

This rearrangement joins TRBV11-2 to TRBJ2-5, with 7 bases matching TRBD1. CDR3 length equals 16 residues. Germline assignment: CDR1 SGHAT and CDR2 FQNNGV. J was trimmed by 11 bases and V by 3 bases; bases with no gene match: 18. In nucleotides, the CDR3 is TGTGCCAGCAGCTTCCTAGGGGGCCCCCCCAGGAGAGAGCAGTACTTC. It is translated as CASSFLGGPPRREQYF.

The CDR3: CAWSIGGAETQYF. The CDR3 region has the DNA TGTGCCTGGAGTATCGGGGGGGCCGAGACCCAGTACTTC. V and J are TRBV30 and TRBJ2-5; TRBD2 agrees at 8 bases. The V gene's germline CDR1 is GTSNPN and CDR2 SVGIG (reference sequence). V lost 2 bases and J lost 5; bases outside the gene matches: 4. The CDR3 is made up of 13 amino acids. The complete variable domain, with remaining parts taken from reference TRBV30 and TRBJ2-5, reads SQTIHQWPATLVQPVGSPLSLECTVEGTSNPNLYWYRQAAGRGLQLLFYSVGIGQISSEVPQNLSASRPQDRQFILSSKKLLLSDSGFYLCAWSIGGAETQYFGPGTRLLVL.

This chain uses TRBV7-2 with TRBJ1-1, with 7 bases matching TRBD1. CDR3 size: 14 residues. The trim removed 3 bases at V and 3 bases at J, leaving 4 bases unmatched. Germline-derived CDR1 and CDR2 are SGHTA and FQGNSA. CDR3 nucleotide sequence: TGTGCCAGCAGCTTTGGGACAGTAGACACTGAAGCTTTCTTT. Protein: CASSFGTVDTEAFF.